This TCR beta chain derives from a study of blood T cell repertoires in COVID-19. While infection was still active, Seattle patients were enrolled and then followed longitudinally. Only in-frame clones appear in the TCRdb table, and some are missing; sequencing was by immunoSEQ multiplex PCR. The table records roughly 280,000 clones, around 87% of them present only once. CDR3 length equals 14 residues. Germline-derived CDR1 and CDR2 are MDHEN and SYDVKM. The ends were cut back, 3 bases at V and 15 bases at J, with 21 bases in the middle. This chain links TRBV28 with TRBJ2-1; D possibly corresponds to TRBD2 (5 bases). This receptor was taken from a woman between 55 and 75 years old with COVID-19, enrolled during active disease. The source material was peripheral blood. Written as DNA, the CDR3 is TGTGCCAGCAGTTTGCCACTCGTGGAGCGGCGACTGTTCTTC. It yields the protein CASSLPLVERRLFF.